This T cell receptor beta chain is from a study of Graves' ophthalmopathy and Graves' hyperthyroidism. Study-wide results and limits: It was with around 71% sensitivity and approximately 75% specificity that the model predicted ophthalmopathy progression.

The CDR3 covers 17 residues. V lost 7 bases and J lost 1; bases outside the gene matches: 12. CDR1 MRHNA and CDR2 SNTAGT come from the germline V gene. Amplification targeted the TCR beta CDR3 regions, with RNA transcripts as the source material. Second-round multiplex PCR came after a first-round RT-PCR that employed HTBI primers. TCRdb redid the calling of the multiplex PCR reads with MiXCR, one entry per CDR3 protein. The profile shows 300,000 to 500,000 distinct CDR3 sequences, 15% of them singletons. At least ten counts were recorded for this clonotype. No antigen is known for it. The TCR originated in a woman under 30 with stable Graves' hyperthyroidism. The specimen was peripheral blood. V is TRBV6-4 and J is TRBJ2-2; 7 bases are shared with TRBD1. Here the CDR3 DNA reads TGTGCCAGCACCTTAGTGGGGGACAGAGAGAACACCGGGGAGCTGTTTTTT. The encoded protein is CASTLVGDRENTGELFF.